The TCR beta chain under discussion was sequenced for a study of beta chain features in type 1 diabetes. Every isolated RNA sample was fully reverse transcribed, so sequencing captured expressed TCRB transcripts. Clones were sequenced by immunoSEQ multiplex PCR, and TCRdb holds only the in-frame ones, with some missing. The sample contains under 500,000 clones, 30% of which appear only once. The V end was cut by 5 bases, the J end by 0 bases, with 14 bases between. This CDR3 has 14 amino acids. Germline V gene data show CDR1 as SQVTM and CDR2 as ANQGSEA. Material: naive CD4+ T cells from blood. This receptor was identified in a man between 18 and 29 years old in good health. The chain uses TRBV29-1 and TRBJ2-7, with D possibly matching TRBD1 (6 bases). Here the CDR3 reads CSVFPLGGSYEQYF. The CDR3 bases are TGCAGCGTTTTCCCCCTAGGGGGCTCCTACGAGCAGTACTTC.